One and the same sample provided the 18 T cell receptor beta chains below, sequenced in a study of shared clonotypes between healthy human individuals. The repertoire was sequenced with immunoSEQ multiplex PCR; TCRdb's copy has only in-frame clones and lacks some. Of about 1.5 million clones listed, approximately 98% are singletons. Material for sequencing was naive CD4+ T cells sorted from blood. As to subset: CD45RA+ positively selected. The receptors were sampled from a man aged 25-45 years in good health.

A remark on this clone: Other DNA sequences of this sample code for an identical CDR3. The rearrangement links TRBV7-2 to TRBJ2-7; 11 bases fit TRBD2. The CDR3 extends over 16 amino acids. Per the germline V gene, CDR1 is SGHTA and CDR2 is FQGNSA. After removal of 1 base from V and 4 bases from J, the junction contained 6 bases not matched to a gene. The DNA for the CDR3 is TGTGCCAGCAGCTTAGTGGGGCTAGCGGGAGGTTACGAGCAGTACTTC. Protein sequence: CASSLVGLAGGYEQYF. Full variable domain (missing parts from reference TRBV7-2 and TRBJ2-7): GAGVSQSPSNKVTEKGKDVELRCDPISGHTALYWYRQSLGQGLEFLIYFQGNSAPDKSGLPSDRFSAERTGGSVSTLTIQRTQQEDSAVYLCASSLVGLAGGYEQYFGPGTRLTVT.

This rearrangement joins TRBV11-3 to TRBJ2-2; D is undetermined. V was pared by 0 bases and J by 5 bases, with 13 bases between. The germline CDR1 and CDR2 sequences are SGHNT and YENEEA. The CDR3 totals 16 residues. The CDR3 protein is CASSLEGIVETGELFF. CDR3 coding DNA: TGTGCCAGCAGCTTAGAGGGGATAGTAGAGACCGGGGAGCTGTTTTTT. Based on the CDR3 plus reference TRBV11-3 and TRBJ2-2, the full variable domain is EAGVVQSPRYKIIEKKQPVAFWCNPISGHNTLYWYLQNLGQGPELLIRYENEEAVDDSQLPKDRFSAERLKGVDSTLKIQPAELGDSAVYLCASSLEGIVETGELFFGEGSRLTVL.

V gene TRBV18 combines with J gene TRBJ2-2; D gene uncertain. CDR1 and CDR2 (germline): KGHSH, LQKENI. V lost 6 bases to trimming and J lost 0 bases, with 11 bases between them. This CDR3 is 15 amino acids long. The CDR3 DNA sequence: TGTGCCAGCTCGAAGACGGCCGCGAACACCGGGGAGCTGTTTTTT. Protein sequence: CASSKTAANTGELFF.

This clone came up once. This chain links TRBV5-1 with TRBJ1-1; D is unclear. The CDR3 loop spans 15 amino acids. Germline CDR1 reads SGHRS; CDR2 reads YFSETQ. Trimming stripped 0 bases from V and 5 bases from J, with 14 bases between. The DNA for the CDR3 is TGCGCCAGCAGCTTGGAGGGCCGTTTGGGGACTGAAGCTTTCTTT. Translating gives CASSLEGRLGTEAFF. Looking up the rest from reference TRBV5-1 and TRBJ1-1 gives the full variable domain: KAGVTQTPRYLIKTRGQQVTLSCSPISGHRSVSWYQQTPGQGLQFLFEYFSETQRNKGNFPGRFSGRQFSNSRSEMNVSTLELGDSALYLCASSLEGRLGTEAFFGQGTRLTVV.

J is TRBJ2-7 and V is TRBV20-1; TRBD2 matches 13 bases. Germline V lookup: CDR1 DFQATT, CDR2 SNEGSKA (reference sequence). Germline trimming cut 6 bases from V and 12 bases from J; bases unmatched to any gene: 5. CDR3 size: 11 residues. The CDR3 protein is CSANGLAGAYF. The CDR3 coding sequence is TGCAGTGCAAATGGACTAGCGGGAGCGTACTTC.

With regard to this clone: A read error is likely, as this CDR3 ends without the conserved phenylalanine or tryptophan. The limits of the CDR3 on the DNA are not certain, so only TCRdb's listed CDR3 is given. The chain is built from TRBV3-1 (or the pseudogene TRBV3-2) and TRBJ2-7; the DNA was not used to check the table's D call, TRBD1. Looked up from germline, CDR1 is LGHDT and CDR2 is YNNKEL (reference sequence). Including both end residues, the CDR3 is 8 amino acids long. The CDR3 loop reads CASSPTQL.

Only one count was recorded for this clone. V is TRBV5-4 and J is TRBJ2-3; 13 bases agree with TRBD2. The CDR3 is made up of 18 amino acids. V shed 4 bases, J shed 2 bases, and the junction held 10 bases outside the gene matches. Germline CDR1 reads SGHNT; CDR2 reads YYREEE (reference sequence). CDR3 amino acids: CASSPGLAGDRLTDTQYF. In nucleotides, the CDR3 is TGTGCCAGCAGCCCCGGACTAGCGGGAGACCGCCTCACAGATACGCAGTATTTT. The whole variable domain, filled in from reference TRBV5-4 and TRBJ2-3, reads ETGVTQSPTHLIKTRGQQVTLRCSSQSGHNTVSWYQQALGQGPQFIFQYYREEENGRGNFPPRFSGLQFPNYSSELNVNALELDDSALYLCASSPGLAGDRLTDTQYFGPGTRLTVL.

The V call is TRBV27, the J call TRBJ2-1, with D perhaps matching TRBD2 (6 bases). Germline CDR1 and CDR2: MNHEY and SMNVEV (reference sequence). V lost 10 bases and J lost 6, with 19 bases in between. The CDR3 consists of 14 residues. The CDR3 DNA is TGTGCCACCCGTCCCCGGGCTAGCGCCAATGAGCAGTTCTTC. The encoded protein is CATRPRASANEQFF.

This clone was observed a single time. The V and J genes are TRBV25-1 and TRBJ1-4; D ambiguous. Germline loops: CDR1 MGHDK, CDR2 SYGVNS. V lost 6 bases and J lost 8, with 13 bases in between. This CDR3 spans 13 amino acids. The CDR3 loop is CASSSGPPEKLFF. In DNA form, the CDR3 reads TGTGCCAGCAGCTCCGGGCCTCCAGAAAAACTGTTTTTT.

This rearrangement joins TRBV15 to TRBJ1-1; a weak D match, TRBD1 (6 bases). Between the trimmed V and J ends, which lost 0 bases and 4 bases, there was a span of 15 bases. CDR3 length: 16 amino acids. Germline assignment: CDR1 LNHNV and CDR2 YYDKDF (reference sequence). As DNA, the CDR3 is TGTGCCACCAGCAGAGATCTTCAGGGGCTGAGCACTGAAGCTTTCTTT. Translated, it gives CATSRDLQGLSTEAFF.

The chain has TRBV6-5 and TRBJ2-2, with D hard to call. CDR1 is MNHEY and CDR2 is SVGAGI in the germline V gene. The V gene lost 0 bases and the J gene lost 4 bases, with 6 bases spanning the gap. The CDR3 loop spans 14 amino acids. This CDR3 is CASSYSGITGELFF. Here the CDR3 DNA reads TGTGCCAGCAGTTACTCGGGTATCACCGGGGAGCTGTTTTTT.

The gene calls are TRBV6-5 and TRBJ2-7; D may be TRBD1 (5 bases). The CDR3 runs 15 residues. V lost 2 bases to trimming and J lost 1 base, with 12 bases between them. Germline-derived CDR1 and CDR2 are MNHEY and SVGAGI. CDR3 protein: CASSYRAKGSYEQYF. The CDR3 DNA is TGTGCCAGCAGTTACCGGGCCAAGGGGTCCTACGAGCAGTACTTC.

The chain carries TRBV7-2 and TRBJ2-7; TRBD1 agrees at 10 bases. The V gene's germline CDR1 is SGHTA and CDR2 FQGNSA. The length of the CDR3 is 14 residues. Trimming at V came to 6 bases and at J to 7 bases, leaving 9 bases not matched to a gene. The CDR3 DNA sequence: TGTGCCAGCAGAGCCGGGACAGGGGTGCGGGAGCAGTACTTC. As protein: CASRAGTGVREQYF.

The rearrangement uses TRBV5-1 and TRBJ2-2, with 11 nucleotides matching TRBD2. Germline CDR1 reads SGHRS; CDR2 reads YFSETQ. The CDR3 extends over 17 amino acids. The V gene end was trimmed by 4 bases and the J gene end by 5 bases; junction bases not matched to a gene: 10. The chain's CDR3 is CASSAQGPSGRTGELFF. The CDR3 coding sequence is TGCGCCAGCAGCGCACAGGGGCCTAGCGGGAGGACCGGGGAGCTGTTTTTT.

The chain employs TRBV7-3 and TRBJ2-3; D gene uncertain. The germline V gene encodes CDR1 SGHTA and CDR2 FQGTGA. The V gene lost 2 bases and the J gene lost 2 bases, with 8 bases spanning the gap. CDR3 length equals 14 residues. Written as DNA, the CDR3 is TGTGCCAGCAGCTTATCCCATTCCACAGATACGCAGTATTTT. Its protein product is CASSLSHSTDTQYF. The entire variable domain, with the rest obtained from reference TRBV7-3 and TRBJ2-3, is as follows: GAGVSQTPSNKVTEKGKYVELRCDPISGHTALYWYRQSLGQGPEFLIYFQGTGAADDSGLPNDRFFAVRPEGSVSTLKIQRTERGDSAVYLCASSLSHSTDTQYFGPGTRLTVL.

V gene TRBV28 combines with J gene TRBJ2-1, with 8 nucleotides matching TRBD2. V shed 5 bases and J 6 bases; nucleotides not matched to a gene: 6. This CDR3 comprises 14 residues. Germline assignment: CDR1 MDHEN and CDR2 SYDVKM. CDR3 loop: CASSPGGPFNEQFF. In DNA, the CDR3 is TGTGCCAGCAGTCCGGGAGGGCCTTTCAATGAGCAGTTCTTC.

In its sample, this clone was seen once. The chain recombines TRBV28 with TRBJ2-4; TRBD1 or TRBD2 may be the D gene (6 bases each). Germline loops: CDR1 MDHEN, CDR2 SYDVKM. The length of the CDR3 is 15 residues. The V end was cut by 3 bases, the J end by 5 bases, with 14 bases between. The chain's CDR3 is CASSFPGATQNIQYF. CDR3 DNA: TGTGCCAGCAGTTTCCCGGGGGCGACCCAAAACATTCAGTACTTC.

The chain is built from TRBV5-4 and TRBJ2-7; 7 bases fit TRBD1. Germline V gives CDR1 SGHNT, CDR2 YYREEE (reference sequence). Trimming at V came to 5 bases and at J to 2 bases, leaving 7 bases not matched to a gene. The length of the CDR3 is 14 residues. In DNA, the CDR3 is TGTGCCAGCAGTTCCGGACAGGAGCCCTACGAGCAGTACTTC. It codes for CASSSGQEPYEQYF.